Listed here is a single T cell receptor beta chain. Assay used: immunoSEQ multiplex PCR; TCRdb lists only in-frame clones, some missing. Of 110,000 or so clones in the sample, 85% to 90% are singletons; the top ten hold approximately 4.3%. The germline CDR1 and CDR2 sequences are LNHDA and SQIVND (reference sequence). This CDR3 region has 15 residues. With V trimmed by 6 bases and J by 3 bases, 9 bases remained unmatched. The data were taken from a study of blood T cell repertoires in COVID-19. Material for sequencing was peripheral blood. The chain is built from TRBV19 and TRBJ2-3, with 7 bases matching TRBD1. The source of this sequence is a woman in her forties or fifties with acute or convalescent COVID-19. The CDR3 is CASSTQQGSTDTQYF. The DNA of the CDR3 is TGTGCCAGTAGCACACAACAGGGGTCGACAGATACGCAGTATTTT.